This TCR beta chain was profiled in a study of shared clonotypes between healthy human individuals (dated by TCRdb to about 2020). With regard to the full study: The cohort included a few men and two women between 18 and 49 years of age. Per donor, three plates each were used for CD4 naive and CD4 memory, two for CD8 naive, and one for CD8 memory. Leukapheresis yielded between about 0.94 and 9.5 billion PBMCs per donor. The study deeply sequenced blood TCR repertoires of five healthy adults to estimate repertoire size and the extent of clonotype sharing between individuals. Different laboratories and diverse techniques were used to prepare libraries and sequence TCR repertoires, to increase sequencing depth and limit assay-specific biases. Broader findings and caveats from the paper: Sampling was restricted to blood, and TCR repertoires in tissue are likely to differ from TCR repertoires in blood. Compared with non-shared clonotypes, the clonotypes found in all four sorted-subset donors had higher generation probabilities. Across a handful of donors, approximately 5% of naive CD4, approximately 3.6% of naive CD8, roughly 2.2% of memory CD4, and roughly 0.4% of memory CD8 clonotypes were shared. Incomplete sequencing was indicated by rarefaction of sorted-subset datasets, despite the large sequencing depth. Pairwise subsampling indicated that sequencing depth was expected to affect the degree of clonotype sharing among donors. Estimated clonotype richness was generally larger for naive than for memory subsets. The small number of donors limited the genetic and exposure-history diversity represented.

The cysteine opens and the phenylalanine closes a CDR3 of 15 amino acids. The CDR3 DNA has 45 bases and is translated from base 1. The germline V end is reduced by 1 base and the J end by 3 bases; junction bases left unmatched: 1. The germline V gene supplies CDR1 SGHRS and CDR2 YFSETQ. Notes on this clone: No antigen is known for it. Per-base qualities were not stored, and no clone one base away is much larger. Within the sample, other DNA sequences also encode this same CDR3.

Using the deep immunoSEQ assay, multiplex PCR amplified TCR CDR3 regions from genomic DNA. Extracted genomic DNA from each cell subset was distributed evenly across all wells of several immunoSEQ 96-well plates, and each plate was treated as a replicate. For sorted subsets, each replicate PCR was loaded with approximately 200 ng genomic DNA, equivalent to 32,000 or so T cell genomes. Purified libraries were measured with a Qubit 3.0 fluorometer, size-checked on a Bioanalyzer 2100, and measured again with the KAPA Library Quantification kit. A separate single-read 150-cycle Illumina NextSeq 550 flow cell was used to sequence each immunoSEQ 96-well plate. Processing in the source paper ran as follows. Because the immunoSEQ output included only junctional sequences and no quality scores, the filtering could not be the same as the filtering used for full-length reads. Sequences were annotated with PyIR, a Python wrapper for IgBLAST v1.9, and V/J genes and CDR3 were assigned using IMGT germline references. Reads were filtered out if the reads had weak V/J assignments (E-value above 1e-6), no CDR3, stop codons, out-of-frame junctions, or ambiguous translated residues. A V3J clonotype was defined by an identical inferred V gene, J gene, and CDR3 amino acid sequence. To compute the percentage overlap between repertoires, the number of shared unique clonotypes was divided by the size of the smaller repertoire. Richness of each repertoire was evaluated using RTK rarefaction, the Chao1 estimator, and Recon v2.1 estimates of unobserved clonotypes. For all TCRbeta clonotypes obtained by the gDNA method from several donors, generation probabilities were computed with OLGA. This is the immuneACCESS table as TCRdb keeps it, with only in-frame sequences that have V and J called. A part of the clones is gone; compared with another copy, unresolved V genes explain less than half, and the rest is unexplained. V, J and clone size reflect that table, while D and trimming were determined from the DNA. This sample comprises over a million clones, roughly 96% of them detected only once. 0.95% to 1.5% of the sample goes to the ten largest clones.

The donors were healthy, HIV-negative adults with no recently reported acute infections or vaccinations. All donors were Caucasian adults living in Nashville, Tennessee, USA. CD4+ T cells were enriched by magnetic negative selection; naive cells were then positively selected on CD45RA, and the negative fraction formed the memory subset. Blood was collected by leukapheresis, and PBMCs were isolated by Ficoll-Histopaque density gradient centrifugation and then cryopreserved in liquid nitrogen vapor phase. Analytical flow cytometry was used to check the purity and quantity of every magnetically sorted T cell population. Genomic DNA was isolated from each sorted fraction and quantified by UV absorbance on a Nanodrop 2000c.

The chain employs TRBV5-1 and TRBJ2-3; a stretch of 11 junction bases matches TRBD2. The clonotype originates from a man aged 25-45 years in good health. The sequenced material came from naive CD4+ T cells sorted from blood. The cell subset or site label of this sample denotes: CD45RA+ positively selected. The CDR3 protein is CASSLTSGSTDTQYF. The DNA sequence is as follows: TGCGCCAGCAGCTTGACTAGCGGGAGTACAGATACGCAGTATTTT.